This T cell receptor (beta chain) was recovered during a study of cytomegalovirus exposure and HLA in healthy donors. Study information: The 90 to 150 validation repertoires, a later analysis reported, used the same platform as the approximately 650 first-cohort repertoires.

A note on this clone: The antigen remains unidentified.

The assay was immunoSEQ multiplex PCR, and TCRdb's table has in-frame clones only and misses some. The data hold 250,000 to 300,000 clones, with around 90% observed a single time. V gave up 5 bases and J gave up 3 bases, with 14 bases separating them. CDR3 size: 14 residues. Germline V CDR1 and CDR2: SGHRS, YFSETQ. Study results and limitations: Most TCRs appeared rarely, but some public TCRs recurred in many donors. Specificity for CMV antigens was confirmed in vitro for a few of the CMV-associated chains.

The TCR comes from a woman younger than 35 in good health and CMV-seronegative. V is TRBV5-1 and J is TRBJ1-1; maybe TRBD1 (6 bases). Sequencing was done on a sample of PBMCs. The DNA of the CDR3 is TGCGCCAGCAGAAGTGACAGGAAGCACACTGAAGCTTTCTTT. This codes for CASRSDRKHTEAFF.